The text below deals with one T cell receptor beta chain. This sample stems from a study of blood T cell repertoires in COVID-19. Sequenced by immunoSEQ multiplex PCR; TCRdb stores in-frame clones only, minus some. This sample has about 250,000 clones, with almost 85% found just once. The sequence was collected from a woman aged 45-65 years with acute COVID-19. The specimen sequenced was PBMCs or T cells enriched from blood (not recorded which).

The CDR3, as DNA: TGTGCCAGCAGCTGGGGGACGGGGGGCCGCTCTGGAAACACCATATATTTT. This sequence encodes CASSWGTGGRSGNTIYF. V and J are TRBV7-9 and TRBJ1-3, with D perhaps TRBD1 (6 bases). Trimming took off 4 bases at V and 0 bases at J, with 16 bases between the two ends. Germline values: CDR1 SEHNR, CDR2 FQNEAQ (reference sequence). The CDR3 length is 17 residues.